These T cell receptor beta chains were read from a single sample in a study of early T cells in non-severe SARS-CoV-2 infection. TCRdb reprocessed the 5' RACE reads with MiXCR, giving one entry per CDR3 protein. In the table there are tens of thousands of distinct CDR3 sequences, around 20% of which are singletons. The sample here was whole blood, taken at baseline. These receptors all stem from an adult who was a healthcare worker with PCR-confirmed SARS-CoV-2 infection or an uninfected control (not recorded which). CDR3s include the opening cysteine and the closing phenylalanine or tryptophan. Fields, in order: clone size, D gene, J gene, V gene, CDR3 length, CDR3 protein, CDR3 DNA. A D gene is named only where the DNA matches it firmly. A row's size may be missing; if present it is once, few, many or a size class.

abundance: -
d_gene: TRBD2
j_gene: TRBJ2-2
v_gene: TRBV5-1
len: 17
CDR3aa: CASSGTSGAQGYGELFF
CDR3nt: TGCGCCAGCAGCGGGACTAGCGGGGCCCAAGGATACGGGGAGCTGTTTTTT

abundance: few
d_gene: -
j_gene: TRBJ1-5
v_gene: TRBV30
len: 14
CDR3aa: CAWSGNIGNQPQHF
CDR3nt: TGTGCCTGGAGTGGAAACATAGGCAATCAGCCCCAGCATTTT

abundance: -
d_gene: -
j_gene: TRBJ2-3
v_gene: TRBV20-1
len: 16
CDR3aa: CSAQLGGGLYTDTQYF
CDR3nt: TGCAGTGCACAACTGGGTGGGGGCCTTTACACAGATACGCAGTATTTT

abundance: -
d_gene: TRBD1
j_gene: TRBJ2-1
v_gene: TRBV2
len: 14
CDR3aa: CASRWDRSYNEQFF
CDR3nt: TGTGCCAGCAGGTGGGACAGATCCTACAATGAGCAGTTCTTC

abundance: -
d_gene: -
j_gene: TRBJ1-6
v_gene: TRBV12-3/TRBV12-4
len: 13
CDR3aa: CASTLGGNSPLHF
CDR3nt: TGTGCCAGCACCCTTGGGGGGAATTCACCCCTCCACTTT

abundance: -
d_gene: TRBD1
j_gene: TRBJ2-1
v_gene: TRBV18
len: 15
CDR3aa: CASSPIPGGFGEQFF
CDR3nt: TGTGCCAGCTCACCGATCCCAGGGGGCTTCGGCGAGCAGTTCTTC

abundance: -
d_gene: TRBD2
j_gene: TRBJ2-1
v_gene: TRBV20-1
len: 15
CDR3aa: CSAPSGTSGLNEQFF
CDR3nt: TGCAGTGCTCCTTCGGGGACTAGCGGACTCAATGAGCAGTTCTTC

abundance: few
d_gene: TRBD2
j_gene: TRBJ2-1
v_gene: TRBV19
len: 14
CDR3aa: CASTRTSGSPEQFF
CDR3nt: TGTGCCAGTACCAGGACTAGCGGGAGTCCAGAGCAGTTCTTC

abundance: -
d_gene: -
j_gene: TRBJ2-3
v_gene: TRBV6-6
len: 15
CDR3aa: CASSPLGRATDTQYF
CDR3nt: TGTGCCAGCAGTCCCCTGGGCCGAGCCACAGATACGCAGTATTTT

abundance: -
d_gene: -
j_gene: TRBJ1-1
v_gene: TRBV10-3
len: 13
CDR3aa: CAISEVLDTEAFF
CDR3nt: TGTGCCATCAGTGAGGTTCTGGACACTGAAGCTTTCTTT

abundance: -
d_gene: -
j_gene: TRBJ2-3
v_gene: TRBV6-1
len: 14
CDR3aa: CASSDWRGGDTQYF
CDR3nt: TGTGCCAGCAGTGATTGGAGGGGAGGCGATACGCAGTATTTT

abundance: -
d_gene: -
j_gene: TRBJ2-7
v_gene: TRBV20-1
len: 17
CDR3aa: CSTHDRRFSGDSYEQYF
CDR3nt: TGCAGCACTCACGACCGGCGGTTTAGCGGAGATTCCTACGAGCAGTACTTC

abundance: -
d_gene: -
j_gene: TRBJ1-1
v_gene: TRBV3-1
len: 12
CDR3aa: CASSQGGLGTFF
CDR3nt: TGTGCCAGCAGCCAAGGCGGATTGGGAACTTTCTTT

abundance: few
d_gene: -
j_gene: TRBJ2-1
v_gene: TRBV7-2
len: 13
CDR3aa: CASSFTWKAEQFF
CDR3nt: TGTGCCAGCAGCTTCACCTGGAAAGCTGAGCAGTTCTTC

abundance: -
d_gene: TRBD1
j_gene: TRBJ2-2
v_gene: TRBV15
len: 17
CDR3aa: CVTSKETGGWDTGELFF
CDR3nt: TGTGTCACCAGCAAGGAGACAGGGGGCTGGGACACCGGGGAGCTGTTTTTT

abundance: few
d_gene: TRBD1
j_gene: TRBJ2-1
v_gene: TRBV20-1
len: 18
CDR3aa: CSARWDRVILNSYNEQFF
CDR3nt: TGCAGTGCTAGGTGGGACAGGGTTATTTTAAATTCCTACAATGAGCAGTTCTTC

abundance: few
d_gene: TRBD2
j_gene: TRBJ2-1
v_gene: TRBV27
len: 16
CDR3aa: CASSPTSGSSYNEQFF
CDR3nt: TGTGCCAGCAGTCCCACTAGCGGGAGCTCCTACAATGAGCAGTTCTTC

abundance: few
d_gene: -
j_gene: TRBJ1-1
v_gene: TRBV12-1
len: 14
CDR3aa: CASRLGAQKTEAFF
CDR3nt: TGTGCCAGCAGGCTAGGAGCTCAGAAGACTGAAGCTTTCTTT

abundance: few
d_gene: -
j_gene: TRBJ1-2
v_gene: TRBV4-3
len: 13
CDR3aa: CASSQDTRYGYTF
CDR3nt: TGCGCCAGCAGCCAAGATACGCGGTATGGCTACACCTTC

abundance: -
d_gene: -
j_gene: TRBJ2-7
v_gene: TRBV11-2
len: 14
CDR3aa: CASSFGQGPYEQYF
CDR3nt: TGTGCCAGCAGCTTCGGGCAGGGACCCTACGAGCAGTACTTC

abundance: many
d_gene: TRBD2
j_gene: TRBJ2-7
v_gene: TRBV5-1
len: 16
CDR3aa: CASSFGIAGANYEQYF
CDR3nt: TGCGCCAGCAGCTTCGGAATAGCGGGAGCTAATTACGAGCAGTACTTC

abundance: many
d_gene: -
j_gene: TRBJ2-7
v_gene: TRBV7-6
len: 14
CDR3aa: CASSLGVDGYEQYF
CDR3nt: TGTGCCAGCAGCTTGGGTGTGGACGGCTACGAGCAGTACTTC

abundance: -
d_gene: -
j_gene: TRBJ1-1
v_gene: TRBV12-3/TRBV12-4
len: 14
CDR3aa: CASSWQGPNTEAFF
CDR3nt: TGTGCCAGCAGTTGGCAGGGCCCGAACACTGAAGCTTTCTTT

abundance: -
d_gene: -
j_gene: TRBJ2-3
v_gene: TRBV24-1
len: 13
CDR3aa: CATSDDQGLAQYF
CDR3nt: TGTGCCACCAGTGATGATCAGGGGTTGGCGCAGTATTTT

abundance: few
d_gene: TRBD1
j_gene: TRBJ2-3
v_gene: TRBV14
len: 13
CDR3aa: CASSYGQGDTQYF
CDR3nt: TGTGCCAGCAGCTACGGACAGGGCGATACGCAGTATTTT

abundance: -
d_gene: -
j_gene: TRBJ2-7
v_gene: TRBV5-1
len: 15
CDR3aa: CASSPGRLASDEQYF
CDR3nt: TGCGCCAGCAGCCCCGGACGGTTAGCCTCCGACGAGCAGTACTTC

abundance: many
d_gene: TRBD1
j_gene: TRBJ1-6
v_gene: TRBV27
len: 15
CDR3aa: CASSLEAGGNSPLHF
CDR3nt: TGTGCCAGCAGTTTAGAGGCAGGGGGAAATTCACCCCTCCACTTT

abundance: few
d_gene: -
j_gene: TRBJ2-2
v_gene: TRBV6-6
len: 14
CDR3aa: CASSYGQRYGELFF
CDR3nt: TGTGCCAGCAGTTACGGACAGAGATACGGGGAGCTGTTTTTT

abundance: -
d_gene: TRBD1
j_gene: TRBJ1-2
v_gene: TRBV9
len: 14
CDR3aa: CASSPQGGAGGYTF
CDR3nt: TGTGCCAGCAGCCCGCAGGGGGGGGCGGGTGGCTACACCTTC

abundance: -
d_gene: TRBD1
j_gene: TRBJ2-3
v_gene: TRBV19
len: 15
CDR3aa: CASRKGQGNTDTQYF
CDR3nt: TGTGCCAGTAGGAAGGGACAGGGAAACACAGATACGCAGTATTTT

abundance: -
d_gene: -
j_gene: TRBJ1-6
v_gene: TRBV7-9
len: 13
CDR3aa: CASSSGDNSPLHF
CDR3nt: TGTGCCAGCAGCTCAGGGGATAATTCACCCCTCCACTTT

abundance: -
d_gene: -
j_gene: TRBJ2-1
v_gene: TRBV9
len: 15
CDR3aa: CASSAGGSSYNEQFF
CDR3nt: TGTGCCAGCAGCGCAGGAGGGAGTTCCTACAATGAGCAGTTCTTC

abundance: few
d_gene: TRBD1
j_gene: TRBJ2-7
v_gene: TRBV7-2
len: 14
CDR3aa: CASSPGTGTYEQYF
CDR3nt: TGTGCCAGCAGCCCCGGGACAGGTACCTACGAGCAGTACTTC

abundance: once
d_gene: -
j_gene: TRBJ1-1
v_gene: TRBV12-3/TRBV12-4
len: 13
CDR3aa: CASSLQRGTEAFF
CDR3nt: TGTGCCAGCAGTTTACAAAGAGGCACTGAAGCTTTCTTT

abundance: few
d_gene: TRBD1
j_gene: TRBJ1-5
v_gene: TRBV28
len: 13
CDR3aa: CASRNQGAQPQHF
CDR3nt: TGTGCCAGCAGGAACCAGGGGGCCCAGCCCCAGCATTTT

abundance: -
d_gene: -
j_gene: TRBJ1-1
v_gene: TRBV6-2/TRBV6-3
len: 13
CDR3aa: CASSRYMNTEAFF
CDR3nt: TGTGCCAGCAGCCGCTACATGAACACTGAAGCTTTCTTT

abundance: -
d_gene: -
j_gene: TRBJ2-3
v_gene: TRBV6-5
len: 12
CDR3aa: CASSPTVDTQYF
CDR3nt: TGTGCCAGCAGTCCCACCGTGGATACGCAGTATTTT

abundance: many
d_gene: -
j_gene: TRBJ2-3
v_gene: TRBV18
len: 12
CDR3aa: CASSPRTDTQYF
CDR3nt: TGTGCCAGCTCCCCGAGGACAGATACGCAGTATTTT

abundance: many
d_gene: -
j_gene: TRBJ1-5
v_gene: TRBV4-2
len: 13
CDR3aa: CASSRSGNQPQHF
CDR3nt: TGTGCCAGCAGCCGTTCTGGCAATCAGCCCCAGCATTTT

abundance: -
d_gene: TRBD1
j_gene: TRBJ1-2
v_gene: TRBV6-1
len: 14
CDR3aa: CASTSGQGERGYTF
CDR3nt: TGTGCCAGCACTTCGGGACAGGGGGAGAGAGGCTACACCTTC

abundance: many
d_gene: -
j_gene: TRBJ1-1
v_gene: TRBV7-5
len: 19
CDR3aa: CISVSEAPRADRKGTEAFF
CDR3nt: -

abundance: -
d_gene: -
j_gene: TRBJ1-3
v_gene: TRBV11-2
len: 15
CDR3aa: CASSSNPGTVNTIYF
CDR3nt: TGTGCCAGCAGTTCAAACCCCGGGACGGTAAACACCATATATTTT

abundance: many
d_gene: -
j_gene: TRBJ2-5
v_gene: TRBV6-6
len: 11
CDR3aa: CASSIKETQYF
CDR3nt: TGTGCCAGCTCTATTAAAGAGACCCAGTACTTC

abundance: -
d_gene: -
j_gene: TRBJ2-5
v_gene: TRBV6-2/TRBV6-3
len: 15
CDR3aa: CASLPRDLTQETQYF
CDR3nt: TGTGCCAGCCTCCCCCGGGACTTGACTCAAGAGACCCAGTACTTC